This T cell receptor beta chain originates from a study of blood T cell repertoires in COVID-19 (dated by TCRdb to between 2020 and 2021). With respect to the entire study: Samples from collaborators originated in the United States, Italy and Spain and spanned both the acute and convalescent phases of COVID-19. Where HLA class I and class II types were available, the types were taken from metadata supplied by the sample provider, not from assay-based typing. Samples were obtained from the ongoing ImmuneRACE study (first 160 participants) and from about 1,300 subjects provided by 6 global collaborators. The material from the prospective study consisted of cDNA or gDNA derived from T cells, B-cell-depleted T cells, or PBMCs. A freely available public database, intended as a resource for researchers studying the immune response to SARS-CoV-2, is where the repertoires were released. A de-identified subject ID, COVID-19 status, age in years and sex were almost always included in the sample metadata. Deeply sampled blood TCRbeta repertoires from subjects exposed to, actively infected with, or recovered from COVID-19 were included in the dataset.

On the study overall, not on this receptor specifically: The quantity of clinical and demographic metadata differed by source and by participant and was supplied without curation.

Germline trimming: 4 bases from V, 7 bases from J; junction bases outside gene matches: 6. The CDR3 starts with the cysteine, ends with the phenylalanine, and has 14 residues. Just CDR3 DNA is preserved here, 42 bases in frame from base 1. The germline V gene (reference sequence) provides CDR1 SEHNR and CDR2 FQNEAQ. As regards this clone: What this receptor recognizes is not known. No qualities accompany the bases; no much larger clone lies one base away.

A second Seattle source provided samples from volunteer blood donors who had recovered from COVID-19. The collaborating institutions used their own protocols to collect whole blood in K2EDTA tubes. For TCRbeta analysis, collaborators shipped samples as frozen whole blood, isolated PBMCs, or DNA extracted from either of those sample types. TCRbeta CDR3 regions were amplified from genomic DNA by means of the immunoSEQ Assay, a bias-controlled multiplex PCR. In the authors' own workflow: Within the assay, amplification of reference gene primers was used to estimate how many nucleated cells each sample contained. To quantify the absolute abundance of each unique TCRbeta CDR3 rearrangement, sequence reads were collapsed and filtered. For each sample, productive Simpson clonality was calculated as the square root of Simpson's diversity index over productive rearrangements. TCRdb mirrors the immuneACCESS table, restricted to in-frame sequences. Some clones are absent from its copies; in checked studies, under half trace to an unresolved V gene, and the reason for the others is unknown. The V and J calls and clone size come from that table; D and trimming were worked out from the DNA. This sample holds under 200,000 clones; approximately 90% were observed only once. Around 2.1% of the sample is held by the ten biggest clonotypes.

Specimen: peripheral blood. The V and J segments used are TRBV7-9 and TRBJ1-4, and 7 bases in between align with TRBD1. The sequence derives from a man aged 50 or older who had recovered from COVID-19. The DNA reads as follows: TGTGCCAGCAGCTCGCAGGGGGTCAGTGAAAAACTGTTTTTT. This yields the protein CASSSQGVSEKLFF. The full variable domain, completed from the reference TRBV7-9 and TRBJ1-4 proteins outside the CDR3, reads DTGVSQNPRHKITKRGQNVTFRCDPISEHNRLYWYRQTLGQGPEFLTYFQNEAQLEKSRLLSDRFSAERPKGSFSTLEIQRTEQGDSAMYLCASSSQGVSEKLFFGSGTQLSVL.